The 27 T cell receptor beta chains listed next were all sequenced from one sample in a study of blood T cell repertoires in COVID-19. Assay used: immunoSEQ multiplex PCR; TCRdb lists only in-frame clones, some missing. The sample holds some 400,000 clones, around 86% seen once. What was sequenced was peripheral blood. The origin of the receptors is a human donor in a cohort sampled during active COVID-19.

The chain couples TRBV19 to TRBJ1-1; 7 nucleotides agree with TRBD1. The V and J ends lost 4 bases and 1 base, in that order; junction bases with no gene match: 3. Germline V lookup: CDR1 LNHDA, CDR2 SQIVND (reference sequence). CDR3 length equals 14 residues. CDR3 nucleotides: TGTGCCAGTAGTACTAGGACAGGGAACACTGAAGCTTTCTTT. It translates to CASSTRTGNTEAFF.

This rearrangement joins TRBV4-1 to TRBJ2-7; 8 nucleotides match TRBD1. The germline V gene has CDR1 MGHRA and CDR2 YSYEKL. V lost 0 bases and J lost 5; bases outside the gene matches: 9. The CDR3 runs 16 residues. The CDR3 nucleotides read TGCGCCAGCAGCCAAGATTACGGACAGGGAAGGAACGAGCAGTACTTC. Translated: CASSQDYGQGRNEQYF.

This clone was picked up a small number of times. V is TRBV6-5 and J is TRBJ1-1; TRBD1 matches 12 bases. Trimming took 5 bases from V and 8 from J; bases not matched to a gene: 9. The CDR3 extends over 15 amino acids. CDR1 is MNHEY and CDR2 is SVGAGI in the germline V gene. Here the CDR3 reads CASSRTGQGAVEAFF. The CDR3 DNA is TGTGCCAGCAGTAGGACGGGACAGGGGGCTGTAGAAGCTTTCTTT.

The rearrangement uses TRBV30 and TRBJ2-5; D perhaps matches TRBD2 (6 bases). With 1 base removed from V and 4 bases from J, the gap between germline ends came to 10 bases. The CDR3 loop spans 13 amino acids. The germline V gene encodes CDR1 GTSNPN and CDR2 SVGIG (reference sequence). CDR3 in amino acids: CAWSGLGGETQYF. For the CDR3, the DNA is TGTGCCTGGAGTGGACTGGGAGGAGAGACCCAGTACTTC.

This CDR3 reads CASSQGQPYGYTF. Here the CDR3 DNA reads TGTGCCAGCAGCCAGGGACAGCCATATGGCTACACCTTC. This chain connects TRBV5-4 to TRBJ1-2, with 7 positions matching TRBD1. This CDR3 has 13 residues. Germline V gene lookup returns CDR1 SGHNT and CDR2 YYREEE (reference sequence). The V and J ends lost 4 bases and 5 bases, in that order; junction bases with no gene match: 5. Using reference TRBV5-4 and TRBJ1-2 for the parts outside the CDR3, the full variable domain is ETGVTQSPTHLIKTRGQQVTLRCSSQSGHNTVSWYQQALGQGPQFIFQYYREEENGRGNFPPRFSGLQFPNYSSELNVNALELDDSALYLCASSQGQPYGYTFGSGTRLTVV.

The chain employs TRBV5-6 and TRBJ1-2; TRBD1 matches at 7 bases. V was clipped by 4 bases and J by 4 bases; unmatched bases: 7. The CDR3 has 14 residues. CDR1 and CDR2 (germline): SGHDT, YYEEEE. CDR3 sequence reads: CASSRSTGVYGYTF. The CDR3 DNA sequence: TGTGCCAGCAGCCGCTCAACAGGGGTCTATGGCTACACCTTC.

This chain links TRBV29-1 with TRBJ1-2; D is unclear. The CDR3 totals 14 residues. Germline values: CDR1 SQVTM, CDR2 ANQGSEA. Trimming took off 4 bases at V and 7 bases at J, with 19 bases between the two ends. The CDR3 is CSVAGRGRGGGYTF. CDR3 bases: TGCAGCGTTGCTGGTCGGGGTCGGGGAGGTGGCTACACCTTC.

V and J are TRBV9 and TRBJ1-2, with TRBD1 matching over 7 bases. Germline lookup yields CDR1 SGDLS and CDR2 YYNGEE. The CDR3 totals 15 residues. The ends lost 4 bases at V and 4 bases at J; junction bases unmatched: 10. The CDR3: CASSPSTGFLYGYTF. For the CDR3, the DNA is TGTGCCAGCAGCCCATCGACAGGGTTCCTCTATGGCTACACCTTC.

The V call is TRBV10-3, the J call TRBJ2-5; 9 bases match TRBD1. The CDR3 is made up of 13 amino acids. Losses at the gene ends were 10 bases for V and 4 bases for J; bases not matched to a gene: 7. Germline lookup yields CDR1 ENHRY and CDR2 SYGVKD. DNA for the CDR3: TGTGCCACACAGACAGGGGGGTCAGAGACCCAGTACTTC. Its protein product is CATQTGGSETQYF.

This clone appeared once. J is TRBJ1-5 and V is TRBV6-6; TRBD1 aligns across 7 bases. The CDR3 totals 16 residues. The V gene's germline CDR1 is MNHNY and CDR2 SVGAGI (reference sequence). The junction had 8 bases not matched to a gene; V was cut back by 6 bases and J by 0 bases. Written as DNA, the CDR3 is TGTGCCAGCAGAGCTGGGACAGCCTTTAGCAATCAGCCCCAGCATTTT. Translating gives CASRAGTAFSNQPQHF.

The chain employs TRBV6-5 and TRBJ1-6, with a weak D call TRBD1 (6 bases). The V and J ends lost 4 bases and 7 bases respectively, with 14 bases between them. The CDR3 extends over 15 amino acids. Germline V gives CDR1 MNHEY, CDR2 SVGAGI. In nucleotides, the CDR3 is TGTGCCAGCAGTTCCCGGACAGCCGGGAATTCACCCCTCCACTTT. Its translation: CASSSRTAGNSPLHF.

The genes are TRBV12-3 or TRBV12-4 and TRBJ1-1, with unresolved D. The CDR3 is made up of 12 amino acids. Trimming removed 5 bases from V and 4 bases from J, with 8 bases in between. In nucleotides, the CDR3 is TGTGCCAGCAGTCCCGCGAGCACTGAAGCTTTCTTT. It yields the protein CASSPASTEAFF.

This chain joins TRBV2 and TRBJ2-7; D perhaps matches TRBD2 (6 bases). CDR1 and CDR2 from the germline V gene are SNHLY and FYNNEI. The CDR3 sequence is 14 residues long. With 3 bases removed from V and 3 bases from J, the gap between germline ends came to 12 bases. The chain's CDR3 is CASSEEAGSYEQYF. The CDR3 nucleotides are TGTGCCAGCAGTGAGGAGGCGGGGAGCTACGAGCAGTACTTC.

The rearrangement joins TRBV9 to TRBJ2-3, with D unresolved. The germline gives CDR1 SGDLS, CDR2 YYNGEE. The V end lost 0 bases, the J end lost 3 bases, and 11 bases lay between the germline ends. There are 15 residues in the CDR3. The CDR3 sequence is CASSVDSFFTDTQYF. CDR3 bases: TGTGCCAGCAGCGTAGACAGCTTTTTTACAGATACGCAGTATTTT.

The chain joins TRBV9 to TRBJ1-1, with a weak D call TRBD1 (5 bases). V shed 0 bases and J shed 4 bases, with 13 bases lying between them. Germline V gene lookup returns CDR1 SGDLS and CDR2 YYNGEE. The CDR3 loop spans 15 amino acids. The CDR3: CASSVVGQGSTEAFF. The CDR3 DNA reads as TGTGCCAGCAGCGTAGTGGGGCAGGGAAGCACTGAAGCTTTCTTT.

V gene TRBV11-2 combines with J gene TRBJ2-7; TRBD2 is a possible D gene (5 bases). The CDR3 consists of 11 residues. V lost 4 bases and J 4 bases, leaving 5 bases between the germline ends. Germline V lookup: CDR1 SGHAT, CDR2 FQNNGV. CDR3 nucleotide sequence: TGTGCCAGCAGCTGGAGGTACGAGCAGTACTTC. Its protein product is CASSWRYEQYF.

The chain employs TRBV10-3 and TRBJ2-2; D is uncertain. The CDR3 covers 11 residues. Germline V gene sequence: CDR1 ENHRY, CDR2 SYGVKD. V shed 7 bases and J shed 7 bases, with 7 bases lying between them. CDR3 loop: CAINRDGELFF. CDR3 in DNA: TGTGCCATCAACAGAGACGGGGAGCTGTTTTTT.

This chain connects TRBV27 to TRBJ2-3, with D possibly being TRBD2 (6 bases). CDR1 and CDR2 (germline): MNHEY, SMNVEV (reference sequence). V lost 2 bases, J lost 0 bases, and 9 bases lay in between. The CDR3 contains 15 residues. This CDR3 is CASSLGGSSTDTQYF. The CDR3 region has the DNA TGTGCCAGCAGTTTAGGGGGGTCCAGCACAGATACGCAGTATTTT.

This clone has a handful of counts. The chain employs TRBV6-5 and TRBJ1-6; D is undetermined. The CDR3 is 16 amino acids. Looked up from germline, CDR1 is MNHEY and CDR2 is SVGAGI. Trimming removed 0 bases at V and 5 bases at J, with 11 bases between. The CDR3 DNA reads TGTGCCAGCAGTTACTCGACTGACTACCATAATTCACCCCTCCACTTT. It specifies CASSYSTDYHNSPLHF.

The chain couples TRBV10-3 to TRBJ1-6, with TRBD1 identical over 7 bases. V was pared by 7 bases and J by 7 bases, with 7 bases of the junction left unmatched. The CDR3 has 14 residues. CDR1 is ENHRY, CDR2 SYGVKD, per germline. The CDR3 spells CAITVDRENSPLHF. CDR3 DNA sequence: TGTGCCATCACGGTTGACAGGGAGAATTCACCCCTCCACTTT.

V and J are TRBV18 and TRBJ1-6; 7 bases fit TRBD1. The CDR3 extends over 14 amino acids. CDR1 is KGHSH and CDR2 is LQKENI in the germline V gene. V shed 4 bases, J shed 6 bases, and the junction held 3 bases outside the gene matches. CDR3 protein: CASSRAGGNSPLHF. CDR3 nucleotides: TGTGCCAGCTCACGGGCAGGGGGTAATTCACCCCTCCACTTT.

The chain has TRBV5-8 and TRBJ2-5, with a possible D match to TRBD2 (6 bases). Germline values: CDR1 SGHTS, CDR2 YDEGEE. The CDR3 totals 16 residues. V was shortened by 4 bases and J by 5 bases, with 21 bases between the two germline ends. The CDR3 nucleotides are TGTGCCAGCAGCCCCGGTGGAGGGGTCTTTTCCGAGACCCAGTACTTC. Protein sequence: CASSPGGGVFSETQYF.

The V gene is TRBV9, the J gene TRBJ2-2, with 8 bases that match TRBD2. This CDR3 is built from 15 residues. CDR1 and CDR2 from the germline V gene are SGDLS and YYNGEE. V was pared by 0 bases and J by 6 bases, with 4 bases of the junction left unmatched. CDR3 in amino acids: CASSVGLAGAGELFF. In DNA form, the CDR3 reads TGTGCCAGCAGCGTAGGGCTAGCGGGTGCCGGGGAGCTGTTTTTT. The full variable domain, in which reference TRBV9 and TRBJ2-2 provide the parts outside the CDR3, is DSGVTQTPKHLITATGQRVTLRCSPRSGDLSVYWYQQSLDQGLQFLIQYYNGEERAKGNILERFSAQQFPDLHSELNLSSLELGDSALYFCASSVGLAGAGELFFGEGSRLTVL.

The chain carries TRBV6-5 and TRBJ1-2; 8 nucleotides line up with TRBD1. Per germline, CDR1 MNHEY and CDR2 SVGAGI. V gave up 2 bases and J gave up 0 bases; unmatched junction bases: 2. This CDR3 has 15 amino acids. CDR3 DNA sequence: TGTGCCAGCAGTTACCAGGGGGCAGCTAACTATGGCTACACCTTC. Its translation is CASSYQGAANYGYTF.

The table lists this clone with a count of one. The chain joins TRBV7-9 to TRBJ1-1, with 7 bases lining up with TRBD1. The trim removed 5 bases at V and 3 bases at J, leaving 6 bases unmatched. The CDR3 has 14 amino acids. Germline V lookup: CDR1 SEHNR, CDR2 FQNEAQ (reference sequence). CDR3 region: CASSRDSYYTEAFF. Here the CDR3 DNA reads TGTGCCAGCAGCAGGGACAGCTATTACACTGAAGCTTTCTTT.

V gene TRBV19 combines with J gene TRBJ2-2; 8 nucleotides line up with TRBD1. The germline V gene has CDR1 LNHDA and CDR2 SQIVND (reference sequence). The V and J ends lost 9 bases and 1 base, in that order; junction bases with no gene match: 7. The CDR3 extends over 15 amino acids. CDR3 region: CASRGTGLNTGELFF. The CDR3 nucleotides are TGTGCCAGCCGCGGGACAGGACTGAACACCGGGGAGCTGTTTTTT.

This chain joins TRBV7-9 and TRBJ2-5, with a possible D match to TRBD2 (5 bases). CDR1 and CDR2 from the germline V gene are SEHNR and FQNEAQ (reference sequence). This CDR3 region has 14 residues. V lost 4 bases to trimming and J lost 5 bases, with 14 bases between them. The CDR3 coding sequence is TGTGCCAGCAGCTCAGACATCGAGCGGGAGACCCAGTACTTC. Its translation is CASSSDIERETQYF.